The 8 T cell receptor beta chains presented below share a single source sample, sequenced in a study of shared clonotypes between healthy human individuals (dated by TCRdb to 2019 to 2021). Libraries were prepared through the immunoSEQ multiplex PCR assay. TCRdb re-hosts the immuneACCESS table, in-frame sequences only. Its copies lack some clones; in the studies checked, an unresolved V gene accounts for under half of them, and the cause for the rest is not known. The sample data list a few million clones, and over 85% of these were observed just once. The biggest ten clones account for under 0.45% of the sample. Sequencing input: naive CD4+ T cells from PBMCs. What the cell subset or site label conveys for this sample: CD45RA+ positively selected. The receptor source for this set is a man between 18 and 35 years old in good health. Some clones in this sample may be carry-over from other donors' samples.

The chain carries TRBV7-9 and TRBJ1-1; D is unclear. V was clipped by 4 bases and J by 0 bases, with 12 bases between them. The CDR3 loop spans 15 amino acids. Germline V gene lookup returns CDR1 SEHNR and CDR2 FQNEAQ (reference sequence). CDR3 sequence: CASSSTTGLNTEAFF. The CDR3 nucleotides read TGTGCCAGCAGCTCTACTACGGGTTTGAACACTGAAGCTTTCTTT.

The rearrangement joins TRBV5-1 to TRBJ2-7; the D is unclear. The CDR3 runs 13 residues. Trimming shortened V by 4 bases and J by 5 bases, and 13 bases separated the two germline ends. Germline V gene sequence: CDR1 SGHRS, CDR2 YFSETQ. CDR3 sequence (DNA): TGCGCCAGCAGCCCGGCCTCATCTCACGAGCAGTACTTC. This sequence encodes CASSPASSHEQYF.

The rearrangement uses TRBV2 and TRBJ1-2, with D possibly TRBD1 on 5 matching bases. The ends were cut back, 6 bases at V and 0 bases at J, with 14 bases in the middle. Germline V gives CDR1 SNHLY, CDR2 FYNNEI. The CDR3 spans 15 residues. In nucleotides, the CDR3 is TGTGCCAGCAGATTGAACCCGACAGCTAACTATGGCTACACCTTC. Translating gives CASRLNPTANYGYTF.

The gene calls are TRBV30 and TRBJ1-1, with D perhaps matching TRBD1 (5 bases). The CDR3 spans 14 residues. Trimming pared 0 bases from V and 1 base from J, leaving 9 bases between. Germline V CDR1 and CDR2: GTSNPN, SVGIG (reference sequence). The CDR3 coding sequence is TGTGCCTGGAGTGTTTCGGGGACGAACACTGAAGCTTTCTTT. Its protein product is CAWSVSGTNTEAFF.

The chain has TRBV7-8 and TRBJ1-5; D not certain. Trimming took off 5 bases at V and 5 bases at J, with 10 bases between the two ends. Germline lookup yields CDR1 SGHVS and CDR2 FQNEAQ. The CDR3 covers 13 residues. CDR3 sequence: CASSRSVDQPQHF. As DNA, the CDR3 is TGTGCCAGCAGCCGGTCTGTAGATCAGCCCCAGCATTTT.

The chain recombines TRBV4-2 with TRBJ2-4; possibly TRBD1 or TRBD2 for D (6 bases each). Trimming took 5 bases from V and 2 from J, leaving 25 bases between them. This CDR3 has 19 residues. The germline gives CDR1 LGHNA, CDR2 YNFKEQ. CDR3 sequence reads: CASSKAASERGDTKNIQYF. In DNA form, the CDR3 reads TGTGCCAGCAGCAAGGCGGCTAGCGAGAGGGGGGATACCAAAAACATTCAGTACTTC.

The genes are TRBV18 and TRBJ2-5; a possible D gene is TRBD2 (5 bases). Trimming removed 4 bases from V and 1 base from J, with 10 bases in between. Germline CDR1 reads KGHSH; CDR2 reads LQKENI. This CDR3 has 14 residues. The CDR3 region has the DNA TGTGCCAGCTCACTTTTGCGGGCCCAAGAGACCCAGTACTTC. The encoded protein is CASSLLRAQETQYF.

This chain uses TRBV2 with TRBJ1-2; tentative D call: TRBD1 (5 bases). Trimming took 7 bases from V and 4 from J, leaving 13 bases between them. The CDR3 is 13 amino acids. Per the germline V gene, CDR1 is SNHLY and CDR2 is FYNNEI. CDR3 coding DNA: TGTGCCAGCAACCAGGGAGCCAGCTATGGCTACACCTTC. As protein: CASNQGASYGYTF.